These T cell receptor beta chains were read from a single sample in a study of cytomegalovirus exposure and HLA in healthy donors. The assay was immunoSEQ multiplex PCR, and TCRdb's table has in-frame clones only and misses some. This sample contains 200,000 or so clones. Sequenced input: PBMCs. The receptors derive from a girl aged 2-15 years in good health and CMV-seropositive. Each CDR3 is given with its conserved first and last residue. Each record gives: CDR3 length, V gene, D gene, J gene, CDR3 DNA, CDR3 protein. The D gene is left open where the match is weak.

>13|TRBV6-4|NA|TRBJ2-5
TGTGCCAGCTCCACCTCACAGGGAAAGACCCAGTACTTC
CASSTSQGKTQYF
>11|TRBV27|NA|TRBJ2-1
TGTGCCAGCAGGCTAACCAATGAGCAGTTCTTC
CASRLTNEQFF
>15|TRBV6-4|NA|TRBJ2-2
TGTGCCAGCAGGTCGACGGCGGGATACACCGGGGAGCTGTTTTTT
CASRSTAGYTGELFF
>19|TRBV19|TRBD2|TRBJ2-2
TGTGCCAGTAGTATAGCCGGACTAGCGGGAGGGCCCAGGACCGGGGAGCTGTTTTTT
CASSIAGLAGGPRTGELFF
>15|TRBV19|NA|TRBJ2-7
TGTGCCAGTAGTATCAAGGCGGGACTCCCCTACGAGCAGTACTTC
CASSIKAGLPYEQYF
>16|TRBV27|NA|TRBJ2-7
TGTGCCAGCAGCCCCTCCGGGGGGGGACAGACTTACGAGCAGTACTTC
CASSPSGGGQTYEQYF
>14|TRBV28|NA|TRBJ2-1
TGTGCCAGCAGTTTAAGAGGGGGTGACAATGAGCAGTTCTTC
CASSLRGGDNEQFF
>15|TRBV29-1|NA|TRBJ2-2
TGCAGCGTTGCGGTTGCGATCACGAACACCGGGGAGCTGTTTTTT
CSVAVAITNTGELFF
>15|TRBV5-1|NA|TRBJ2-5
TGCGCCAGCAGCTTGAGTCCCTCCAGCCAAGAGACCCAGTACTTC
CASSLSPSSQETQYF
>14|TRBV28|NA|TRBJ1-2
TGTGCCAGCACCCCAGGGAGGGAGCTCTATGGCTACACCTTC
CASTPGRELYGYTF
>14|TRBV6-5|NA|TRBJ2-3
TGTGCCAGCACACCCCCGGGGGGCACAGATACGCAGTATTTT
CASTPPGGTDTQYF
>15|TRBV28|NA|TRBJ1-2
TGTGCCAGCAGTATCGGTCGGGGGCGGGGGTATGGCTACACCTTC
CASSIGRGRGYGYTF
>11|TRBV10-3|NA|TRBJ1-2
TGTGCCATCAAGACAGCCTATGGCTACACCTTC
CAIKTAYGYTF
>15|TRBV5-8|NA|TRBJ1-5
TGTGCCAGCAGCTTGTATCTGGCCTCCAATCAGCCCCAGCATTTT
CASSLYLASNQPQHF
>13|TRBV5-6|TRBD2|TRBJ2-7
TGTGCCAGCAGTCGGACTAGCGGGAACGAGCAGTACTTC
CASSRTSGNEQYF
>16|TRBV9|NA|TRBJ2-1
TGTGCCAGCACCCGGTCTAGCCCTAGCTCCTACAATGAGCAGTTCTTC
CASTRSSPSSYNEQFF
>15|TRBV27|TRBD2|TRBJ2-7
TGTGCCAGCAGGACTGAAGCGGGACTTTCCTACGAGCAGTACTTC
CASRTEAGLSYEQYF
>15|TRBV28|TRBD1|TRBJ2-3
TGTGCCAGCAGTTCCGACAGGGTTCGCACAGATACGCAGTATTTT
CASSSDRVRTDTQYF
>14|TRBV28|NA|TRBJ1-2
TGTGCCAGCACCACCCTACAGGGCGGCTATGGCTACACCTTC
CASTTLQGGYGYTF
>14|TRBV7-3|NA|TRBJ2-3
TGTGCCAGCAGCTTAACTTCGGGGGACGGTACGCAGTATTTT
CASSLTSGDGTQYF
>15|TRBV12-2|NA|TRBJ2-3
TGTGCAAGTCGCAAAAGACTAGCGAGCACAGATACGCAGTATTTT
CASRKRLASTDTQYF
>17|TRBV27|NA|TRBJ1-2
TGTGCCAGCGCTGACACTCGGCTCGGCGGGGCTAACTATGGCTACACCTTC
CASADTRLGGANYGYTF
>15|TRBV10-3|TRBD1|TRBJ2-4
TGTGCCATCTTCTACAGGGGAATAGCCAAAAACATTCAGTACTTC
CAIFYRGIAKNIQYF
>13|TRBV5-1|NA|TRBJ1-1
TGCGCCAGCAGCTTAAAGGGGGATACTGAAGCTTTCTTT
CASSLKGDTEAFF
>17|TRBV6-4|TRBD1|TRBJ1-1
TGTGCCAGCAGTGAAAGGTTCACAGGGGGGTCGAACACTGAAGCTTTCTTT
CASSERFTGGSNTEAFF
>11|TRBV11-2|TRBD1|TRBJ2-7
TGTGCCAGCAGCCCACCGGGACAGGAGCTCTTC
CASSPPGQELF
>15|TRBV4-1|NA|TRBJ1-2
TGCGCCAGCAGCCCTCCTGACACGGGGACTTCAGGCTACACCTTC
CASSPPDTGTSGYTF
>15|TRBV5-1|NA|TRBJ2-6
TGCGCCAGCAGCTTTTCGGGAACAGGGGCCAACGTCCTGACTTTC
CASSFSGTGANVLTF
>15|TRBV28|NA|TRBJ1-1
TGTGCCAGCAGTTTAGTCGGAGCCTTGAACACTGAAGCTTTCTTT
CASSLVGALNTEAFF
>17|TRBV6-1|TRBD2|TRBJ2-7
TGTGCCAGCAGTGAAGCCACTAGCGGGAGGGGCATCGACGAGCAGTACTTC
CASSEATSGRGIDEQYF
>14|TRBV6-1|TRBD2|TRBJ2-7
TGTGCCAGCAGTGGGACTAGCGGAACCTACGAGCAGTACTTC
CASSGTSGTYEQYF
>13|TRBV28|NA|TRBJ2-1
TGTGCCAGCAGTTATTCAGGGGCTAATGAGCAGTTCTTC
CASSYSGANEQFF
>15|TRBV7-2|TRBD2|TRBJ2-3
TGTGCCAGCAGCTTAATAGCGGGGGGCACAGATACGCAGTATTTT
CASSLIAGGTDTQYF
>14|TRBV2|TRBD2|TRBJ2-1
TGTGCCAGCAGTGAAGCGGGAGGGTACAATGAGCAGTTCTTC
CASSEAGGYNEQFF
>17|TRBV28|TRBD2|TRBJ2-7
TGTGCCAGCAGTGCGGGCTTCGGGACTAGCGGGATCTACGAGCAGTACTTC
CASSAGFGTSGIYEQYF
>12|TRBV21-1|NA|TRBJ2-7
TGTGCCAGCAGCACCTCCTCCTACGAGCAGTACTTC
CASSTSSYEQYF
>13|TRBV19|NA|TRBJ1-5
TGTGCCAGTAGTACAACAGGGAATCAGCCCCAGCATTTT
CASSTTGNQPQHF
>14|TRBV2|NA|TRBJ1-1
TGTGCCAGCATAACCCGGACGGGGGTCGGGGAAGCTTTCTTT
CASITRTGVGEAFF
>13|TRBV29-1|NA|TRBJ2-2
TGCAGCGTTGCAATTAGCGAAAGCGGGGAGCTGTTTTTT
CSVAISESGELFF
>15|TRBV9|TRBD2|TRBJ2-7
TGTGCCAGCCGAGCCGGGACTAGAGAATGTTACGAGCAGTACTTC
CASRAGTRECYEQYF
>14|TRBV7-2|TRBD2|TRBJ2-7
TGTGCCAGCAGCTGGACTAGCGCTTCCTACGAGCAGTACTTC
CASSWTSASYEQYF
>12|TRBV28|NA|TRBJ1-2
TGTGCCAGCAGTTTTGATCAGGATGGCTACACCTTC
CASSFDQDGYTF
>14|TRBV28|NA|TRBJ1-2
TGTGCCAGCACCGCGGCGGGGTCTAACTATGGCTACACCTTC
CASTAAGSNYGYTF
>15|TRBV2|TRBD1|TRBJ1-5
TGTGCCAGCAGTGGGGACAGGGCATACAATCAGCCCCAGCATTTT
CASSGDRAYNQPQHF
>13|TRBV19|TRBD2|TRBJ2-1
TGTGCCAGTATCAGCGGGAGGGCCCCTGAGCAGTTCTTC
CASISGRAPEQFF
>11|TRBV6-5|TRBD2|TRBJ2-1
TGTGCCAGCGGGAGGGCGGGCGAGCAGTTCTTC
CASGRAGEQFF
>14|TRBV19|NA|TRBJ1-4
TGTGCCAGTAGTATGGAGGGAAGGTATGAAAAACTGTTTTTT
CASSMEGRYEKLFF
>15|TRBV5-1|TRBD1|TRBJ2-1
TGCGCCAGCAGCTCGGGACAGGGGTTTCACAATGAGCAGTTCTTC
CASSSGQGFHNEQFF
>13|TRBV6-1|TRBD1|TRBJ2-3
TGTGCCAGCAAAACAGGGGGCACAGATACGCAGTATTTT
CASKTGGTDTQYF
>15|TRBV5-1|TRBD2|TRBJ2-3
TGCGCCAGCAGCTTTTCGGGAGGGAGCACAGATACGCAGTATTTT
CASSFSGGSTDTQYF
>12|TRBV10-3|NA|TRBJ2-1
TGTGCCATCAGGCGAACGAGCAATGAGCAGTTCTTC
CAIRRTSNEQFF
>15|TRBV5-1|TRBD1|TRBJ1-2
TGCGCCAGCAGCCCCTCAGGGGGCGATTTATATGGCCACACCTTC
CASSPSGGDLYGHTF
>20|TRBV21-1|NA|TRBJ1-1
TGTGCCAGCAGCAAAGACGGAGATTCGAGCCGCCCGGACATGAACACTGAAGCTTTCTTT
CASSKDGDSSRPDMNTEAFF
>14|TRBV19|TRBD1|TRBJ1-1
TGTGCCAGTAGTATCCCTCCAGGGGGCACTGAAGCTTTCTTT
CASSIPPGGTEAFF
>15|TRBV6-5|NA|TRBJ2-5
TGTGCCAGCAGTTACCCTTGGGGCGGGGTGGAGACCCAGTACTTC
CASSYPWGGVETQYF